This passage covers 29 T cell receptor beta chains from one sample sequenced in a study of cytomegalovirus exposure and HLA in healthy donors. 60 Vbeta and 13 Jbeta primers were used in PCR. Clones were sequenced by immunoSEQ multiplex PCR, and TCRdb holds only the in-frame ones, with some missing. The repertoire holds about 250,000 clones, with 85% to 95% as singletons. The source material was PBMCs. These receptors were taken from a girl aged 2 to 10 in good health and CMV-seronegative.

V usage is TRBV7-6 and J usage is TRBJ2-1, with 7 bases that match TRBD2. This CDR3 comprises 14 residues. The J segment lost 8 bases and the V segment lost 5 bases, leaving 9 bases of the junction unmatched. Germline V gene sequence: CDR1 SGHVS, CDR2 FNYEAQ. The CDR3 coding sequence is TGTGCCAGCAGCGCGGGAGTCGGGGGTCATGAGCAGTTCTTC. As protein: CASSAGVGGHEQFF.

V gene TRBV19 combines with J gene TRBJ2-1, with 10 bases lining up with TRBD2. This CDR3 contains 16 residues. V was clipped by 5 bases and J by 0 bases; unmatched bases: 4. Germline lookup yields CDR1 LNHDA and CDR2 SQIVND (reference sequence). The CDR3 nucleotides are TGTGCCAGTAGTTCCGGGACTAGCGCCTCCTACAATGAGCAGTTCTTC. Its protein is CASSSGTSASYNEQFF.

This sequence joins TRBV19 and TRBJ1-5, with D possibly TRBD1 on 6 matching bases. The germline V gene has CDR1 LNHDA and CDR2 SQIVND (reference sequence). This CDR3 spans 11 amino acids. V gave up 5 bases and J gave up 16 bases, with 15 bases separating them. CDR3 DNA: TGTGCCAGTAGTTTACAGGGAGTCCCCCATTTT. Translated: CASSLQGVPHF.

This clone was seen just once. This chain links TRBV27 with TRBJ2-3; TRBD2 matches at 11 bases. Losses at the gene ends were 6 bases for V and 4 bases for J; bases not matched to a gene: 12. This CDR3 spans 17 amino acids. Germline CDR1 is MNHEY and CDR2 is SMNVEV (reference sequence). CDR3 sequence (DNA): TGTGCCAGCAGCTCTCCCCCTAGCGGGGGGAGGCCAGATACGCAGTATTTT. Translated, it gives CASSSPPSGGRPDTQYF.

This clone came up a few times. The chain is built from TRBV6-5 and TRBJ2-1, with 13 bases matching TRBD2. The CDR3 loop spans 15 amino acids. With 5 bases clipped from V and 6 bases from J, the junction kept 4 bases outside the gene matches. Germline CDR1 is MNHEY and CDR2 is SVGAGI. The CDR3 reads CASSQTSGGANEQFF. The CDR3 DNA reads as TGTGCCAGCAGTCAAACTAGCGGGGGGGCCAATGAGCAGTTCTTC.

J is TRBJ1-1 and V is TRBV10-2, with D perhaps matching TRBD1 (5 bases). Trimming pared 0 bases from V and 4 bases from J, leaving 9 bases between. The length of the CDR3 is 14 residues. Germline assignment: CDR1 WSHSY and CDR2 SAAADI. The DNA for the CDR3 is TGCGCCAGCAGTGAGTCCGTAGGGGCCACTGAAGCTTTCTTT. Encoded protein: CASSESVGATEAFF.

The chain links TRBV19 to TRBJ1-2; tentative D call: TRBD1 (6 bases). Germline CDR1 and CDR2: LNHDA and SQIVND (reference sequence). CDR3 length equals 12 residues. Deletions cut 9 bases from V and 4 bases from J, with 12 bases between. DNA of the CDR3: TGTGCCAGCGGACAGACCGTCTATGGCTACACCTTC. It is translated as CASGQTVYGYTF.

V gene TRBV19 combines with J gene TRBJ2-3, with D unclear. The CDR3 totals 15 residues. The germline V gene has CDR1 LNHDA and CDR2 SQIVND (reference sequence). Trimming left V 2 bases short and J 4 bases short, with 13 bases between. The CDR3 region is CASSINSVFADTQYF. CDR3 nucleotide sequence: TGTGCCAGTAGTATAAATAGTGTATTCGCAGATACGCAGTATTTT. Filled out from reference TRBV19 and TRBJ2-3, the complete variable domain reads DGGITQSPKYLFRKEGQNVTLSCEQNLNHDAMYWYRQDPGQGLRLIYYSQIVNDFQKGDIAEGYSVSREKKESFPLTVTSAQKNPTAFYLCASSINSVFADTQYFGPGTRLTVL.

V is TRBV29-1 and J is TRBJ2-3; D might be TRBD2 (6 bases). CDR3 length: 15 amino acids. Germline V gene lookup returns CDR1 SQVTM and CDR2 ANQGSEA. The V and J ends lost 4 bases and 5 bases respectively, with 19 bases between them. The CDR3 DNA reads as TGCAGCGTTGCTTCCGGGACTTCGGGCGAAGATACGCAGTATTTT. Its protein is CSVASGTSGEDTQYF.

The J gene is TRBJ1-5, the V gene TRBV5-6; D uncertain. The CDR3 has 12 residues. Germline CDR1 reads SGHDT; CDR2 reads YYEEEE. The germline V and J ends were trimmed by 2 bases and 6 bases, with 6 bases remaining between them. Here the CDR3 DNA reads TGTGCCAGCAGCTTAGGGAGTCAGCCCCAGCATTTT. Translation: CASSLGSQPQHF.

The rearrangement uses TRBV7-9 and TRBJ2-7; 9 nucleotides align to TRBD1. With 2 bases clipped from V and 2 bases from J, the junction kept 7 bases outside the gene matches. The germline gives CDR1 SEHNR, CDR2 FQNEAQ (reference sequence). The CDR3 has 16 amino acids. As DNA, the CDR3 is TGTGCCAGCAGCTTAATGATAGGGACAGGGCCCTACGAGCAGTACTTC. It yields the protein CASSLMIGTGPYEQYF.

The J gene is TRBJ2-1, the V gene TRBV19; 7 nucleotides align to TRBD2. The CDR3 is made up of 16 amino acids. CDR1 and CDR2 from the germline V gene are LNHDA and SQIVND (reference sequence). V lost 7 bases, J lost 0 bases, and 9 bases stayed unmatched. The CDR3 region is CASKREGGSSYNEQFF. CDR3 coding DNA: TGTGCCAGTAAGAGGGAGGGCGGAAGCTCCTACAATGAGCAGTTCTTC.

The V gene is TRBV7-2, the J gene TRBJ2-1; TRBD2 aligns across 13 bases. Germline-derived CDR1 and CDR2 are SGHTA and FQGNSA. The V gene end was trimmed by 4 bases and the J gene end by 5 bases; junction bases not matched to a gene: 5. The CDR3 is 16 residues long. The CDR3 bases are TGTGCCAGCAGCTGGACGGGGACTAGCGGGGACAATGAGCAGTTCTTC. Its protein is CASSWTGTSGDNEQFF.

Concerning this clone: This specimen includes other DNA sequences encoding the same CDR3. The genes are TRBV5-1 and TRBJ2-1; possibly TRBD2 for D (5 bases). With 0 bases removed from V and 1 base from J, the gap between germline ends came to 8 bases. Germline lookup yields CDR1 SGHRS and CDR2 YFSETQ. The CDR3 runs to 15 residues. The CDR3 reads CASSLGGGSYNEQFF. The CDR3 bases are TGCGCCAGCAGCTTGGGTGGCGGGTCCTACAATGAGCAGTTCTTC.

This clone has more than one count but fewer than ten. The V and J genes are TRBV27 and TRBJ2-7; D unclear. The germline gives CDR1 MNHEY, CDR2 SMNVEV (reference sequence). Trimming stripped 0 bases from V and 2 bases from J, with 11 bases between. This CDR3 has 15 amino acids. The CDR3 here is CASSLSAYSTYEQYF. In DNA, the CDR3 is TGTGCCAGCAGTTTATCTGCCTATTCGACCTACGAGCAGTACTTC.

This chain connects TRBV29-1 to TRBJ2-5; no definite D call. Trimming took off 4 bases at V and 7 bases at J, with 7 bases between the two ends. CDR1 SQVTM and CDR2 ANQGSEA come from the germline V gene. The CDR3 is made up of 10 amino acids. The CDR3 loop reads CSVADLTQYF. The CDR3 nucleotides read TGCAGCGTTGCAGACTTGACCCAGTACTTC.

The rearrangement links TRBV6-1 to TRBJ1-2; tentatively, D is TRBD1 (6 bases). V lost 7 bases and J lost 7, with 16 bases in between. Germline CDR1 reads MNHNS; CDR2 reads SASEGT. This CDR3 region has 13 residues. In DNA, the CDR3 is TGTGCCAGCACCAAAGACAGGCCGGGTGGCTACACCTTC. This codes for CASTKDRPGGYTF.

The chain is built from TRBV28 and TRBJ2-7; TRBD2 agrees at 11 bases. The V gene end was trimmed by 1 base and the J gene end by 5 bases; junction bases not matched to a gene: 10. CDR1 and CDR2 from the germline V gene are MDHEN and SYDVKM. CDR3 length: 17 residues. The chain's CDR3 is CASSLYQGLAVLDEQYF. CDR3 in DNA: TGTGCCAGCAGTTTATACCAGGGACTAGCGGTTCTTGACGAGCAGTACTTC. Based on the CDR3 plus reference TRBV28 and TRBJ2-7, the full variable domain is DVKVTQSSRYLVKRTGEKVFLECVQDMDHENMFWYRQDPGLGLRLIYFSYDVKMKEKGDIPEGYSVSREKKERFSLILESASTNQTSMYLCASSLYQGLAVLDEQYFGPGTRLTVT.

This clone occurred once. V is TRBV25-1 and J is TRBJ2-3; a weak D match, TRBD2 (6 bases). V lost 0 bases, J lost 6 bases, and 13 bases lay in between. CDR1 and CDR2 from the germline V gene are MGHDK and SYGVNS. The CDR3 length is 15 residues. CDR3 coding DNA: TGTGCCAGCAGTGAATATGCGGGAATGGAGGATACGCAGTATTTT. It is translated as CASSEYAGMEDTQYF.

This chain connects TRBV5-5 to TRBJ2-1; no reliable D call. Trimming took 0 bases from V and 8 from J, leaving 9 bases between them. In germline, CDR1 is SGHKS, CDR2 YYEKEE (reference sequence). The CDR3 contains 13 residues. CDR3 DNA: TGTGCCAGCAGCTTGGATGTATTTCATGAGCAGTTCTTC. Translation gives CASSLDVFHEQFF.

The V gene is TRBV10-1, the J gene TRBJ2-5, with 13 bases that match TRBD2. This CDR3 region has 17 residues. Looked up from germline, CDR1 is WNHNN and CDR2 is SYGVQD (reference sequence). V gave up 6 bases and J gave up 1 base; unmatched junction bases: 8. The CDR3 DNA reads TGCGCCAGCAGCTTCGGACTAGCGGGGGTGACCCAAGAGACCCAGTACTTC. Translated, it gives CASSFGLAGVTQETQYF.

The chain has TRBV5-1 and TRBJ2-3; 13 bases agree with TRBD2. The CDR3 length is 17 residues. Per the germline V gene, CDR1 is SGHRS and CDR2 is YFSETQ. Trimming took 4 bases from V and 0 from J; bases not matched to a gene: 5. CDR3 nucleotides: TGCGCCAGCAGCCCGGGGACTAGCGGGGCGAGCACAGATACGCAGTATTTT. Protein sequence: CASSPGTSGASTDTQYF.

The J gene is TRBJ2-3, the V gene TRBV5-1; 7 bases match TRBD2. Germline assignment: CDR1 SGHRS and CDR2 YFSETQ. The CDR3 is 17 residues long. Germline trimming cut 0 bases from V and 1 base from J; bases unmatched to any gene: 8. Here the CDR3 reads CASSLVGSGLGTDTQYF. CDR3 DNA sequence: TGCGCCAGCAGCTTGGTAGGGTCCGGACTAGGCACAGATACGCAGTATTTT.

The chain has TRBV6-5 and TRBJ1-2, with D maybe TRBD1 (5 bases). This CDR3 contains 15 residues. V lost 0 bases, J lost 4 bases, and 12 bases lay in between. Germline assignment: CDR1 MNHEY and CDR2 SVGAGI. The CDR3 protein is CASSYSYKGSYGYTF. DNA of the CDR3: TGTGCCAGCAGTTACTCGTATAAGGGGTCCTATGGCTACACCTTC.

V gene TRBV30 combines with J gene TRBJ2-2; perhaps TRBD2 as D (5 bases). Germline V gene sequence: CDR1 GTSNPN, CDR2 SVGIG (reference sequence). Between the trimmed V and J ends, which lost 2 bases and 3 bases, there was a span of 10 bases. The CDR3 has 14 residues. The CDR3 bases are TGTGCCTGGAGTCGAGGACTTCACACCGGGGAGCTGTTTTTT. The encoded protein is CAWSRGLHTGELFF.

CDR3 nucleotides: TGTGCCAGCAGTTCCCAGGGGGCCGGTGCCTACGAGCAGTACTTC. Amino acid sequence: CASSSQGAGAYEQYF. The genes are TRBV2 and TRBJ2-7, with 8 positions matching TRBD1. In germline, CDR1 is SNHLY, CDR2 FYNNEI. This CDR3 is 15 amino acids long. V lost 5 bases, J lost 2 bases, and 8 bases stayed unmatched.

The chain carries TRBV27 and TRBJ2-7; TRBD1 matches 8 bases. The CDR3 sequence is 16 residues long. Germline V CDR1 and CDR2: MNHEY, SMNVEV (reference sequence). J was trimmed by 0 bases and V by 2 bases; bases with no gene match: 6. CDR3: CASSLAGTGPSYEQYF. The CDR3 nucleotides are TGTGCCAGCAGTTTAGCTGGGACAGGCCCCTCCTACGAGCAGTACTTC.

The chain combines TRBV7-2 with TRBJ1-4; 9 positions match TRBD1. Unmatched junction bases numbered 3, after V lost 5 bases and J lost 5 bases. The CDR3 extends over 14 amino acids. Germline V gene data show CDR1 as SGHTA and CDR2 as FQGNSA. The DNA of the CDR3 is TGTGCCAGCAGCACGGGGACAGGGAATGAAAAACTGTTTTTT. This encodes CASSTGTGNEKLFF.

The chain has TRBV27 and TRBJ2-7, with TRBD2 matching over 12 bases. This CDR3 region has 15 residues. V lost 5 bases to trimming and J lost 6 bases; unmatched junction nucleotides: 8. Germline V gene data show CDR1 as MNHEY and CDR2 as SMNVEV (reference sequence). CDR3 residues: CASSILAGGPGEQYF. The CDR3 DNA is TGTGCCAGCAGTATTCTAGCGGGAGGGCCGGGCGAGCAGTACTTC.